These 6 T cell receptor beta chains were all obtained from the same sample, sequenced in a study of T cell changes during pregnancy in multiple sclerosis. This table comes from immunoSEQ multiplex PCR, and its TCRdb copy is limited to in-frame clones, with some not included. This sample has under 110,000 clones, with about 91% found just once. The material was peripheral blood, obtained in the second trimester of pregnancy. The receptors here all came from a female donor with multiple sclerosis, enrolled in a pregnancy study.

As DNA, the CDR3 is TGTGCCAGCAGCGCCGGGTGGAACACTGAAGCTTTCTTT. It translates to CASSAGWNTEAFF. This chain uses TRBV14 with TRBJ1-1; D remains unclear. The CDR3 covers 13 residues. CDR1 and CDR2 from the germline V gene are SGHDN and FVKESK. With 5 bases removed from V and 1 base from J, the gap between germline ends came to 8 bases.

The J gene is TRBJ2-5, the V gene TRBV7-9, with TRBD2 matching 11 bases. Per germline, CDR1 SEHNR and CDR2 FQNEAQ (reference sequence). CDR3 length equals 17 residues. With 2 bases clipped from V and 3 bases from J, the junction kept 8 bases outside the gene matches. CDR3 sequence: CASSLSIVTSGKETQYF. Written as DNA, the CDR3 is TGTGCCAGCAGCTTATCGATCGTGACTAGCGGGAAAGAGACCCAGTACTTC. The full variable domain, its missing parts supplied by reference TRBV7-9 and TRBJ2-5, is DTGVSQNPRHKITKRGQNVTFRCDPISEHNRLYWYRQTLGQGPEFLTYFQNEAQLEKSRLLSDRFSAERPKGSFSTLEIQRTEQGDSAMYLCASSLSIVTSGKETQYFGPGTRLLVL.

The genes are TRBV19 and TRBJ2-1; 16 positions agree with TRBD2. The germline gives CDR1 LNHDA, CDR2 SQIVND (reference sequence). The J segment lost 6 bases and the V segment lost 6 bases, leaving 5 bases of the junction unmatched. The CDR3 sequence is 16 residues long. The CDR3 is CASRMGTSGRANEQFF. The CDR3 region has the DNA TGTGCCAGTAGGATGGGGACTAGCGGGAGGGCCAATGAGCAGTTCTTC.

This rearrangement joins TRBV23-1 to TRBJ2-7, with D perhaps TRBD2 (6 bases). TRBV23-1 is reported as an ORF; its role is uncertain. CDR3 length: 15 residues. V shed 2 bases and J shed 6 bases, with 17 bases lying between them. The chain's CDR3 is CASSQRDWFGSEQYF. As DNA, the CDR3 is TGCGCCAGCAGTCAAAGGGACTGGTTTGGGAGCGAGCAGTACTTC.

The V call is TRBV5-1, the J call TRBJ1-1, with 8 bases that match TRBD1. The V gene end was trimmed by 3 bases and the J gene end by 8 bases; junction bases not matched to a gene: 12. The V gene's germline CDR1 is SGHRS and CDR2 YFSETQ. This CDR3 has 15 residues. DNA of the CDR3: TGCGCCAGCAGCTACCAGGGGGCCACTTTAGCGGAAGCTTTCTTT. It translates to CASSYQGATLAEAFF.

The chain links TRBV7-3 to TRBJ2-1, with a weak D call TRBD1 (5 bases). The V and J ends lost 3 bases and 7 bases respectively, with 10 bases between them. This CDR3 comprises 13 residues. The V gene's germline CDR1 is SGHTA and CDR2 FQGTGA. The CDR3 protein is CASSLGPLNEQFF. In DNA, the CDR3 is TGTGCCAGCAGCTTGGGGCCCTTGAATGAGCAGTTCTTC.